Listed here is a single T cell receptor beta chain. These data are taken from a study of blood T cell repertoires in COVID-19. The germline gives CDR1 MNHEY, CDR2 SVGAGI. Germline trimming cut 6 bases from V and 4 bases from J; bases unmatched to any gene: 6. CDR3 length equals 14 residues. Here immunoSEQ multiplex PCR was the method, and the copy in TCRdb shows in-frame clones only, minus some. This sample has about 280,000 clones, with 65% to 90% found just once. This chain joins TRBV6-5 and TRBJ2-1, with TRBD2 matching 7 bases. The TCR sequence derives from a man aged 50-59 years with active or convalescent COVID-19. The source material was peripheral blood. The CDR3 loop reads CASSGTTTYNEQFF. In DNA form, the CDR3 reads TGTGCCAGCAGCGGGACTACAACATACAATGAGCAGTTCTTC.